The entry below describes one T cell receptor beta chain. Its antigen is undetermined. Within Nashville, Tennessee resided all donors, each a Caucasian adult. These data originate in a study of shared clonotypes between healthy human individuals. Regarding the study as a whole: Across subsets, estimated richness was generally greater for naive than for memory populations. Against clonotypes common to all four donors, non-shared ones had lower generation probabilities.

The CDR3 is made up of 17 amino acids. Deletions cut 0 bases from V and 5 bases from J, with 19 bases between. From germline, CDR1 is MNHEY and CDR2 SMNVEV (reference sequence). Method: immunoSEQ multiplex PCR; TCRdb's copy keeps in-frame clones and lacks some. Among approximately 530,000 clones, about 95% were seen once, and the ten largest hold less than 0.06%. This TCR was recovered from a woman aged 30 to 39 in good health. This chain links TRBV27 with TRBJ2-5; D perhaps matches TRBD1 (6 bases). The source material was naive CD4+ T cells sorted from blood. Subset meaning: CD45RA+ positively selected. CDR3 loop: CASSLSASLGAAETQYF. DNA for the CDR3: TGTGCCAGCAGTTTATCGGCCAGTCTGGGGGCTGCGGAGACCCAGTACTTC.